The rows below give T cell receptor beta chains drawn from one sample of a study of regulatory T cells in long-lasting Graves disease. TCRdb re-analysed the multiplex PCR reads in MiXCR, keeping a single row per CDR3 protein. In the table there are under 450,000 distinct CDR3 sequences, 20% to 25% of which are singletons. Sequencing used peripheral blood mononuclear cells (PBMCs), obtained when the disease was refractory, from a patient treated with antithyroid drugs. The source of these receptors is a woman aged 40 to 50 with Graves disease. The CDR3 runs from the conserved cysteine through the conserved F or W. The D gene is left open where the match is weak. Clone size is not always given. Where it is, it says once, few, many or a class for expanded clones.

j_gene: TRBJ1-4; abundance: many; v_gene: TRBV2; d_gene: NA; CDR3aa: CASSDYSTNEKLFF; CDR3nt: TGTGCCAGCAGTGATTACTCAACTAATGAAAAACTGTTTTTT
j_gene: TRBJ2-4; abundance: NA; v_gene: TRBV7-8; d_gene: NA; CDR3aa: CASSLTDRGIGAKNIQYF; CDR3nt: TGTGCCAGCAGCCTGACGGATAGGGGGATTGGAGCCAAAAACATTCAGTACTTC
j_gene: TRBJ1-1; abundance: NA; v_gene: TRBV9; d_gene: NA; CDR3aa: CASSATTGEAFF; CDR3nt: TGTGCCAGCAGCGCGACAACAGGTGAAGCTTTCTTT
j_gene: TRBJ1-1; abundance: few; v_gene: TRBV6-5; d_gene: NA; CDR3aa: CASSYSEGWGNTEAFF; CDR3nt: TGTGCCAGCAGTTACTCTGAGGGTTGGGGAAACACTGAAGCTTTCTTT
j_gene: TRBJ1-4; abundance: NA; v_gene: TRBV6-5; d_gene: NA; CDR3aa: CASSYGGAANEKLFF; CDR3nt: TGTGCCAGCAGTTACGGGGGGGCTGCTAATGAAAAACTGTTTTTT
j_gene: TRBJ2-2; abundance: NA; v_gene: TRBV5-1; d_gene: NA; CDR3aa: CASSLEGRVDTGELFF; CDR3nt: TGCGCCAGCAGCTTGGAGGGCAGGGTCGACACCGGGGAGCTGTTTTTT
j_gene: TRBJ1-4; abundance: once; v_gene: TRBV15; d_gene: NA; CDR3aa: CATSRRGQKNEKLFF; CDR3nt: TGTGCCACCAGCCGGCGGGGACAAAAAAATGAAAAACTGTTTTTT
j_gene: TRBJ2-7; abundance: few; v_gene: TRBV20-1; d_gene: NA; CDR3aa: CSARGARSHEQYF; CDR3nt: TGCAGTGCTAGAGGGGCTCGTAGCCACGAGCAGTACTTC
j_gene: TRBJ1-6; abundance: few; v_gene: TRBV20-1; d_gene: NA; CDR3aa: CSARDSGASSYNSPLHF; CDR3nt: TGCAGTGCTAGAGATTCAGGGGCGAGCTCCTATAATTCACCCCTCCACTTT
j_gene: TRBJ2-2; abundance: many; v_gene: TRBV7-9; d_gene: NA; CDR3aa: CASSLTANTGELFF; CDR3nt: TGTGCCAGCAGCTTAACGGCGAACACCGGGGAGCTGTTTTTT
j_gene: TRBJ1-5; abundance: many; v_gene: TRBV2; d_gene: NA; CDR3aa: CASSRPRNQPQHF; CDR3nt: TGTGCCAGCAGTAGGCCGCGAAATCAGCCCCAGCATTTT
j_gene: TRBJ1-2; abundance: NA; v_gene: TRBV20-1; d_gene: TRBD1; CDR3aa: CSATLGQGSYGYTF; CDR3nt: TGCAGTGCTACCCTTGGACAGGGGAGCTATGGCTACACCTTC
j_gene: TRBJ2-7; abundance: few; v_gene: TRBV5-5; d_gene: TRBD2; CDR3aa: CASSLIPGGVYEQYF; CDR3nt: TGTGCCAGCAGCTTGATACCGGGGGGGGTCTACGAGCAGTACTTC
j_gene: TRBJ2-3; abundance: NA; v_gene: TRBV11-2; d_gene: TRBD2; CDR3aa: CASSVRSAGGWLDTQYF; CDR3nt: TGTGCCAGCAGCGTTCGGTCTGCGGGAGGGTGGTTAGATACGCAGTATTTT
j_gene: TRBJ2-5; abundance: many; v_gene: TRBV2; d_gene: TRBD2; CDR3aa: CASDGLRGLARRYQETQYF; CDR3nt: TGTGCCAGCGATGGCCTCAGGGGACTAGCGCGAAGGTACCAAGAGACCCAGTACTTC
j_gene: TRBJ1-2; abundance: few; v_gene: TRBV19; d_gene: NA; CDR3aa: CASSAGHSNYGYTF; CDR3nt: TGTGCCAGTAGTGCAGGGCACTCTAACTATGGCTACACCTTC
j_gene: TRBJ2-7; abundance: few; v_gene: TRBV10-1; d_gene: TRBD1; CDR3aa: CASNYRDRSYEQYF; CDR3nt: TGCGCCAGCAATTACCGGGACAGGAGTTACGAGCAGTACTTC
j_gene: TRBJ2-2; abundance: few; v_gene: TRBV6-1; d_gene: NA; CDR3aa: CASSVQDANTGELFF; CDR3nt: TGTGCCAGCAGTGTACAGGACGCTAACACCGGGGAGCTGTTTTTT
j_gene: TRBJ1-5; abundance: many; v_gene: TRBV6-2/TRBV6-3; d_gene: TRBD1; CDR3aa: CAWDSTLQPQHF; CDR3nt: TGTGCCTGGGACAGCACATTACAGCCCCAGCATTTT
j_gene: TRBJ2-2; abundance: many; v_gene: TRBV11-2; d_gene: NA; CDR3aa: CASSHLGGELFF; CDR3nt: TGTGCCAGCAGCCATCTCGGCGGGGAGCTGTTTTTT
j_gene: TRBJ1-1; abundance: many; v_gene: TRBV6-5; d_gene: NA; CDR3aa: CASSYGLVGAFF; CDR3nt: TGTGCCAGCAGTTACGGGTTGGTTGGAGCTTTCTTT
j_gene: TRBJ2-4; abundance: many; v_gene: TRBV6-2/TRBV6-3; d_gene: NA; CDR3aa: CASSYSKGQLAKNIQYF; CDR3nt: TGTGCCAGCAGTTACTCGAAGGGACAACTAGCCAAAAACATTCAGTACTTC
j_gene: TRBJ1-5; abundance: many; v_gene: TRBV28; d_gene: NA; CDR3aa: CASSLTGGGNQPQHF; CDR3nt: TGTGCCAGCAGTTTAACGGGGGGGGGCAATCAGCCCCAGCATTTT
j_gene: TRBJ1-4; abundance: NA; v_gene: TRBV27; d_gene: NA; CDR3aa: CASRIRDNIEKLFF; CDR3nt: TGTGCCAGCCGAATCCGGGACAATATTGAAAAACTGTTTTTT